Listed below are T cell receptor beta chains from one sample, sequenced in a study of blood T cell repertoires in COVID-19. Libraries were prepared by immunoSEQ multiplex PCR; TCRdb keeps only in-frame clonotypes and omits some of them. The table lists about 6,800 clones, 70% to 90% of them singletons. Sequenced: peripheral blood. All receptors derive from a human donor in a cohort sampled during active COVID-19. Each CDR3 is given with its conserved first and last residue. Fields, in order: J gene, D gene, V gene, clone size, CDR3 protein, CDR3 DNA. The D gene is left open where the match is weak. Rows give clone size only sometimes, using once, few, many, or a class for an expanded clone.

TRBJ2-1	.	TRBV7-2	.	CASQPPRRDEQFF	TGTGCCAGCCAGCCGCCCCGGAGGGATGAGCAGTTCTTC
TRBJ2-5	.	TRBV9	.	CASSVGRVQETQYF	TGTGCCAGCAGCGTAGGCAGGGTCCAAGAGACCCAGTACTTC
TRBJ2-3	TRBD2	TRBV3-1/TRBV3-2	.	CASSTGLAGGTTDTQYF	TGTGCCAGCAGCACCGGACTAGCGGGGGGGACCACAGATACGCAGTATTTT
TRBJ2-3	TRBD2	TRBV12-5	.	CAVVAGEGTQYF	TGTGCTGTGGTAGCGGGAGAAGGTACGCAGTATTTT
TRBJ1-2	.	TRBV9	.	CASSLDSQGIGYTF	TGTGCCAGCAGCCTCGATTCACAGGGAATCGGCTACACCTTC
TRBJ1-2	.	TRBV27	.	CASSMQGRYGYTF	TGTGCCAGCAGCATGCAGGGTCGATATGGCTACACCTTC
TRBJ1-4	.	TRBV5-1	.	CASSLQDSSEKLFF	TGCGCCAGCAGCTTACAGGACAGTAGTGAAAAACTGTTTTTT
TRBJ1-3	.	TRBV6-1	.	CASSEFRGTSSGNTIYF	TGTGCCAGCAGTGAATTTAGGGGTACAAGCTCTGGAAACACCATATATTTT
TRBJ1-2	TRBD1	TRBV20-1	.	CSASLENRGGYTF	TGCAGTGCTAGTTTGGAAAACAGGGGAGGCTACACCTTC
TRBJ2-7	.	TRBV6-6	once	CASTHNTGFREQYF	TGTGCCAGCACCCACAATACAGGGTTTCGCGAGCAGTACTTT
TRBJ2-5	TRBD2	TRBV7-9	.	CASSPASGGFLKETQYF	TGTGCCAGCAGCCCAGCTAGCGGGGGATTCCTGAAAGAGACCCAGTACTTC
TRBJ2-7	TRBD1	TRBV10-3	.	CAISDTGRGNEQYF	TGTGCCATCAGTGACACGGGCAGGGGGAACGAGCAGTACTTC
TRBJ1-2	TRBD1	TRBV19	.	CASSIDWTGLYTAYGYTF	TGTGCCAGTAGTATAGACTGGACAGGGCTGTATACCGCGTATGGCTACACCTTC
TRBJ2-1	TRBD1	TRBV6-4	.	CASSATGGSVNEQFF	TGTGCCAGCAGCGCGACAGGGGGCTCTGTCAATGAGCAGTTCTTC
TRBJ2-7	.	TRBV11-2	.	CASSVNEQYF	TGTGCCAGCAGCGTAAACGAGCAGTACTTC
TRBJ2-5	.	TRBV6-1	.	CASSGGRSGQYQETQYF	TGTGCCAGCAGTGGGGGGAGGTCTGGCCAGTACCAAGAGACCCAGTACTTC
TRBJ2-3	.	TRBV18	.	CASSPRLHSSTDTQYF	TGTGCCAGCTCACCTCGTTTACACAGTAGCACAGATACGCAGTATTTT
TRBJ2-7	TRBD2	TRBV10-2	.	CASSEWAATSGGEF	TGCGCCAGCAGTGAGTGGGCTGCCACTAGCGGAGGGGAATTC
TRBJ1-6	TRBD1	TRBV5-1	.	CASSLGTGTGVSYNSPLHF	TGCGCCAGCAGCTTGGGGACCGGGACAGGGGTCTCCTATAATTCACCCCTCCACTTT
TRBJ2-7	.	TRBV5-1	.	CASAPQQATYEQYF	TGCGCCAGCGCCCCCCAGCAGGCGACCTACGAGCAGTACTTC
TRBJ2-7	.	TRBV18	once	CASSQSGVGEQYF	TGTGCCAGCTCTCAATCGGGGGTAGGCGAGCAGTACTTC
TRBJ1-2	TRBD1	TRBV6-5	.	CASSFFRDRATGYTF	TGTGCCAGCAGTTTCTTCCGGGACAGGGCTACTGGCTACACCTTC
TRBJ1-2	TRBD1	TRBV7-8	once	CASSLDRVPYGYTF	TGTGCCAGCAGCCTTGACAGGGTCCCTTATGGCTACACCTTC
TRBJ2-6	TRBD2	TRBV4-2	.	CASSQDGRGGAVGANVLTF	TGTGCCAGCAGCCAGGACGGACGCGGGGGGGCGGTTGGGGCCAACGTCCTGACTTTC
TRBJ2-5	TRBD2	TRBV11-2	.	CASSPAPHRGGETQYF	TGTGCCAGCAGCCCAGCCCCTCACCGGGGGGGGGAGACCCAGTACTTC
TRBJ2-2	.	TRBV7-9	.	CASSSPARSTGELFF	TGTGCCAGCAGCTCGCCAGCAAGGAGCACCGGGGAGCTGTTTTTT
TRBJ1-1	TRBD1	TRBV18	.	CASSPQRDRGAFF	TGTGCCAGCTCACCACAAAGGGACAGGGGAGCTTTCTTT
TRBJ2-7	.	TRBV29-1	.	CSVEDDRTYEQYF	TGCAGCGTTGAAGATGACAGAACTTACGAGCAGTACTTC
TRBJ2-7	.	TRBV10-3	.	CAISGSTVEEQYF	TGTGCCATCAGTGGGTCGACAGTGGAGGAGCAGTACTTC
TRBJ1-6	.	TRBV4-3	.	CASSQRAHSPLHF	TGCGCCAGCAGCCAGAGAGCGCATTCACCCCTCCACTTT
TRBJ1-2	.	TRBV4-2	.	CASSQGVGTDTF	TGTGCCAGCAGCCAAGGTGTGGGCACCGACACCTTC
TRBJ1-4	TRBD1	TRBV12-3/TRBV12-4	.	CASGGRGLEKLFF	TGTGCCAGCGGTGGCAGGGGGCTTGAAAAACTGTTTTTT
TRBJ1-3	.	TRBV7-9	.	CASRTPLGNTIYF	TGTGCCAGCAGGACACCCCTAGGAAACACCATATATTTT
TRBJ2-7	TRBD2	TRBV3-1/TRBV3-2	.	CASSPQLAGAYEQYF	TGTGCCAGCAGCCCCCAACTAGCGGGGGCCTACGAGCAGTACTTC
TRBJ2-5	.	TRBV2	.	CASATGLETQYF	TGTGCCAGCGCAACAGGGCTAGAGACCCAGTACTTC
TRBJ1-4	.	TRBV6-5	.	CASSYSGGIPNEKLFF	TGTGCCAGCAGTTACTCCGGCGGGATACCTAATGAAAAACTGTTTTTT
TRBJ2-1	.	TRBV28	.	CASSPPGVNEQFF	TGTGCCAGCAGTCCCCCAGGGGTCAATGAGCAGTTCTTC
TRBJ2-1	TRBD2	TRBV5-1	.	CASEVGGRALNEQFF	TGCGCCAGCGAGGTCGGCGGGAGGGCCCTTAATGAGCAGTTCTTC
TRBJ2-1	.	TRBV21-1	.	CASFGRPPHNEQFF	TGTGCCAGCTTCGGGAGGCCGCCACACAATGAGCAGTTCTTC
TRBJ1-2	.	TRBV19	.	CASSERGGNYGYTF	TGTGCCAGCAGCGAAAGGGGTGGCAACTATGGCTACACCTTC
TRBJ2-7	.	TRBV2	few	CASSASYEQYF	TGTGCCAGCAGCGCTAGTTACGAGCAGTACTTC
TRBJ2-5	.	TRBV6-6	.	CASSYRGETQYF	TGTGCCAGCAGTTATAGGGGAGAGACCCAGTACTTC
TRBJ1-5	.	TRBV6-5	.	CASSYSRGFQPQHF	TGTGCCAGCAGTTACTCTCGGGGGTTTCAGCCCCAGCATTTT
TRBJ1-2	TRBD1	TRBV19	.	CASSMGQFQNYGYTF	TGTGCCAGTAGTATGGGACAGTTTCAGAACTATGGCTACACCTTC
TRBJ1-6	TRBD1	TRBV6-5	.	CASSYQDRGGSPLHF	TGTGCCAGCAGTTACCAGGACAGGGGTGGTTCACCCCTCCACTTT
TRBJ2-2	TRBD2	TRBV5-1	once	CASSFKELAAGELFF	TGCGCCAGCAGCTTTAAGGAACTAGCGGCCGGGGAGCTGTTTTTT
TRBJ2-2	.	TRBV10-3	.	CAITAERNGELFF	TGTGCCATCACGGCAGAGAGGAACGGGGAGCTGTTTTTT
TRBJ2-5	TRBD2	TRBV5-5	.	CASSLAGGGQETQYF	TGTGCCAGCAGCTTGGCGGGAGGGGGCCAAGAGACCCAGTACTTC
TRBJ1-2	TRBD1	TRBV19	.	CASRDRDYGYTF	TGTGCCAGTAGGGACAGGGATTATGGCTACACCTTC
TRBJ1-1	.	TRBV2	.	CASSPLGEDTEAFF	TGTGCCAGCAGTCCGCTAGGGGAGGACACTGAAGCTTTCTTT
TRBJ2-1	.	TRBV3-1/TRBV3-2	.	CASSQEGQGYNEQFF	TGTGCCAGCAGCCAAGAGGGGCAGGGATACAATGAGCAGTTCTTC
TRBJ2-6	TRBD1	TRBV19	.	CASSIRRGQRSGANVLTF	TGTGCCAGTAGTATCAGAAGGGGGCAGCGGTCTGGGGCCAACGTCCTGACTTTC
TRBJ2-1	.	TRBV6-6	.	CASSSHTGDPNEQFF	TGTGCCAGCAGTTCACATACCGGGGATCCGAATGAGCAGTTCTTC
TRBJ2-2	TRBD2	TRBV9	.	CASTRPSGRSTGELFF	TGTGCCAGCACACGCCCTAGCGGGAGGAGCACCGGGGAGCTGTTTTTT
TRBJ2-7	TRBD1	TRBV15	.	CATSRTPGQGDYEQYF	TGTGCCACCAGCAGGACACCGGGACAGGGGGACTATGAGCAGTACTTC
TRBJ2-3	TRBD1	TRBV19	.	CASSMDRTDTQYF	TGTGCCAGTAGTATGGACAGGACAGATACGCAGTATTTT